One and the same sample provided the 25 T cell receptor beta chains below, sequenced in a study of blood T cell repertoires in COVID-19. Measured with immunoSEQ multiplex PCR; TCRdb has only the in-frame clones, and not every one. Seen here are fewer than 400,000 clones, 90% observed once, and the top ten hold less than 3%. What was sequenced was peripheral blood. The receptors shown here come from a woman under 40 with COVID-19, enrolled during active disease.

This chain uses TRBV6-6 with TRBJ1-1; D remains ambiguous. Germline CDR1 is MNHNY and CDR2 is SVGAGI (reference sequence). V lost 0 bases and J 8 bases, leaving 13 bases between the germline ends. The CDR3 is made up of 14 amino acids. Written as DNA, the CDR3 is TGTGCCAGCAGTTACTCGATGTCCGGGATAGAAGCTTTCTTT. As protein: CASSYSMSGIEAFF.

This chain links TRBV7-2 with TRBJ1-3, with a weak D call TRBD1 (5 bases). The length of the CDR3 is 16 residues. Deletions cut 5 bases from V and 2 bases from J, with 16 bases between. The germline CDR1 and CDR2 sequences are SGHTA and FQGNSA. CDR3 residues: CASSHREGRTGNTIYF. CDR3 nucleotides: TGTGCCAGCAGCCATAGGGAGGGGCGGACTGGAAACACCATATATTTT.

The chain uses TRBV12-3 or TRBV12-4 and TRBJ2-2; D is unresolved. CDR3 size: 13 residues. V lost 8 bases, J lost 3 bases, and 10 bases lay in between. The CDR3 region is CASGQTYTGELFF. CDR3 bases: TGTGCCAGCGGCCAAACGTACACCGGGGAGCTGTTTTTT.

The chain carries TRBV29-1 and TRBJ1-3, with D uncertain. This CDR3 has 12 residues. V was shortened by 6 bases and J by 3 bases, with 9 bases between the two germline ends. Germline V CDR1 and CDR2: SQVTM, ANQGSEA. The CDR3 coding sequence is TGCAGCGTGGCCCGCGGTGGAAACACCATATATTTT. This encodes CSVARGGNTIYF.

The J gene is TRBJ1-3, the V gene TRBV19; 8 bases fit TRBD1. The V segment lost 5 bases and the J segment 2 bases; nucleotides outside the gene matches: 5. CDR3 length: 15 residues. Germline CDR1 is LNHDA and CDR2 is SQIVND (reference sequence). Here the CDR3 reads CASSDGQGTGNTIYF. The CDR3 coding sequence is TGTGCCAGTAGTGATGGACAGGGTACTGGAAACACCATATATTTT.

This sequence joins TRBV19 and TRBJ1-5, with D possibly matching TRBD1 (5 bases). The V gene's germline CDR1 is LNHDA and CDR2 SQIVND (reference sequence). With 7 bases removed from V and 9 bases from J, the gap between germline ends came to 22 bases. The CDR3 is 15 amino acids. The CDR3 sequence is CASTLQTGGEWPQHF. The CDR3 DNA reads TGTGCCAGTACCCTACAAACGGGGGGGGAATGGCCCCAGCATTTT.

This chain uses TRBV6-5 with TRBJ2-7; possibly TRBD1 for D (7 bases). V was clipped by 6 bases and J by 4 bases, with 16 bases between them. Germline V CDR1 and CDR2: MNHEY, SVGAGI. This CDR3 has 14 residues. This CDR3 is CASRGAGQTYEQYF. For the CDR3, the DNA is TGTGCCAGCAGGGGCGCGGGACAGACTTACGAGCAGTACTTC.

The V call is TRBV29-1, the J call TRBJ2-3; TRBD2 aligns across 7 bases. This CDR3 is built from 13 residues. Germline lookup yields CDR1 SQVTM and CDR2 ANQGSEA. Trimming removed 6 bases from V and 6 bases from J; junction bases left unmatched: 9. CDR3: CSVGGSSKDTQYF. CDR3 DNA: TGCAGCGTGGGGGGGAGTTCGAAGGATACGCAGTATTTT.

The rearrangement uses TRBV30 and TRBJ2-4; 8 bases line up with TRBD1. The CDR3 length is 15 residues. Germline values: CDR1 GTSNPN, CDR2 SVGIG (reference sequence). Unmatched junction bases numbered 4, after V lost 2 bases and J lost 1 base. This CDR3 is CAWSPGGSAKNIQYF. Here the CDR3 DNA reads TGTGCCTGGAGTCCAGGGGGCTCGGCCAAAAACATTCAGTACTTC.

The chain combines TRBV10-3 with TRBJ2-7; 7 bases align to TRBD2. The CDR3 contains 14 residues. Looked up from germline, CDR1 is ENHRY and CDR2 is SYGVKD. Unmatched junction bases numbered 17, after V lost 11 bases and J lost 7 bases. The CDR3: CASLVGAGEVEQYF. Here the CDR3 DNA reads TGTGCCTCCCTGGTGGGTGCGGGAGAAGTGGAGCAGTACTTC.

The rearrangement links TRBV19 to TRBJ1-5; D gene ambiguous. Looked up from germline, CDR1 is LNHDA and CDR2 is SQIVND (reference sequence). V lost 6 bases and J lost 6, with 9 bases in between. This CDR3 contains 12 residues. This chain's CDR3 is CASRIGGQPQHF. In DNA, the CDR3 is TGTGCCAGTAGGATTGGAGGTCAGCCCCAGCATTTT. The whole variable domain, remainder taken from reference TRBV19 and TRBJ1-5, is DGGITQSPKYLFRKEGQNVTLSCEQNLNHDAMYWYRQDPGQGLRLIYYSQIVNDFQKGDIAEGYSVSREKKESFPLTVTSAQKNPTAFYLCASRIGGQPQHFGDGTRLSIL.

The chain couples TRBV2 to TRBJ2-3; TRBD1 matches 8 bases. V trimming: 4 bases; J trimming: 1 base; junction bases outside the gene matches: 7. This CDR3 region has 16 residues. Germline CDR1 SNHLY, CDR2 FYNNEI. The CDR3 bases are TGTGCCAGCAGTGCAGACAGGGGAGTTGGCACAGATACGCAGTATTTT. Its protein is CASSADRGVGTDTQYF.

The CDR3 protein is CASSLNSQETQYF. The CDR3 nucleotides read TGTGCCAGCAGTTTAAACTCCCAAGAGACCCAGTACTTC. V gene TRBV12-3 or TRBV12-4 combines with J gene TRBJ2-5, with D uncertain. Deletions cut 2 bases from V and 1 base from J, with 5 bases between. The CDR3 consists of 13 residues.

The rearrangement uses TRBV14 and TRBJ2-3, with 8 nucleotides matching TRBD2. With V trimmed by 5 bases and J by 5 bases, 3 bases remained unmatched. From germline, CDR1 is SGHDN and CDR2 FVKESK. The CDR3 length is 13 residues. In DNA, the CDR3 is TGTGCCAGCAGCTTCCTAGCGGGAGATACGCAGTATTTT. Amino acids: CASSFLAGDTQYF.

This clone has only one observation. The rearrangement uses TRBV3-1 (or the pseudogene TRBV3-2) and TRBJ2-7; perhaps TRBD1 as D (5 bases). V shed 6 bases and J shed 6 bases, with 12 bases lying between them. The CDR3 consists of 12 residues. CDR1 and CDR2 from the germline V gene are LGHDT and YNNKEL (reference sequence). The CDR3 region is CASRPGWGEQYF. The DNA of the CDR3 is TGTGCCAGCAGACCAGGGTGGGGCGAGCAGTACTTC.

The CDR3 nucleotides read TGTGCCAGCAGCTTAGCCCGGGGTGAAGAGCAGTACTTC. Amino acid sequence: CASSLARGEEQYF. This chain joins TRBV7-6 and TRBJ2-7, with D perhaps TRBD2 (5 bases). Looked up from germline, CDR1 is SGHVS and CDR2 is FNYEAQ. Trimming took off 0 bases at V and 7 bases at J, with 10 bases between the two ends. The CDR3 consists of 13 residues.

The rearrangement joins TRBV19 to TRBJ1-1; no firm D call. Germline loops: CDR1 LNHDA, CDR2 SQIVND (reference sequence). The V gene lost 7 bases and the J gene lost 1 base, with 7 bases spanning the gap. The CDR3 spans 12 residues. CDR3 sequence: CASKHTNTEAFF. The CDR3 bases are TGTGCCAGTAAGCATACGAACACTGAAGCTTTCTTT.

CDR3 protein: CASSFSPGMYGYTF. CDR3 nucleotides: TGTGCCAGCAGCTTCAGTCCAGGGATGTATGGCTACACCTTC. The chain employs TRBV7-9 and TRBJ1-2; D may be TRBD1 (5 bases). This CDR3 region has 14 residues. V shed 3 bases and J shed 5 bases, with 13 bases lying between them. The V gene's germline CDR1 is SEHNR and CDR2 FQNEAQ (reference sequence).

The chain employs TRBV5-4 and TRBJ2-7; 10 positions match TRBD1. V shed 2 bases and J 6 bases; nucleotides not matched to a gene: 8. The CDR3 has 15 residues. Germline V gene data show CDR1 as SGHNT and CDR2 as YYREEE (reference sequence). The CDR3 here is CASSFGGQGKVEQYF. Written as DNA, the CDR3 is TGTGCCAGCAGCTTCGGGGGACAGGGGAAAGTCGAGCAGTACTTC.

J is TRBJ2-5 and V is TRBV7-2; 9 bases fit TRBD2. Trimming cost V 3 bases and J 4 bases; bases outside gene matches: 3. Germline CDR1 is SGHTA and CDR2 is FQGNSA. The CDR3 runs to 14 residues. The CDR3, as DNA: TGTGCCAGCAGCTTCTCTAGCGGGATAGAGACCCAGTACTTC. Amino acid sequence: CASSFSSGIETQYF. Drawing the rest from reference TRBV7-2 and TRBJ2-5, the complete variable domain is GAGVSQSPSNKVTEKGKDVELRCDPISGHTALYWYRQSLGQGLEFLIYFQGNSAPDKSGLPSDRFSAERTGGSVSTLTIQRTQQEDSAVYLCASSFSSGIETQYFGPGTRLLVL.

The rearrangement joins TRBV6-5 to TRBJ1-3; D not resolved. Germline-derived CDR1 and CDR2 are MNHEY and SVGAGI. CDR3 size: 14 residues. V was trimmed by 6 bases and J by 2 bases, leaving 11 bases between them. Here the CDR3 DNA reads TGTGCCAGCAGGGAGAGAGGGACTGGAAACACCATATATTTT. It is translated as CASRERGTGNTIYF.

The rearrangement joins TRBV5-6 to TRBJ2-5, with 7 nucleotides matching TRBD1. Trimming at V came to 0 bases and at J to 1 base, leaving 9 bases not matched to a gene. The length of the CDR3 is 17 residues. Per the germline V gene, CDR1 is SGHDT and CDR2 is YYEEEE. DNA of the CDR3: TGTGCCAGCAGCTTGGATAGGGGACAGTCAATCCAAGAGACCCAGTACTTC. Protein: CASSLDRGQSIQETQYF.

This chain uses TRBV5-1 with TRBJ2-1; 14 bases fit TRBD2. V trimming: 3 bases; J trimming: 8 bases; junction bases outside the gene matches: 4. The germline gives CDR1 SGHRS, CDR2 YFSETQ. The CDR3 runs to 15 residues. The CDR3 is CASSSGLAGVDEQFF. CDR3 nucleotides: TGCGCCAGCAGCTCGGGACTAGCGGGAGTCGATGAGCAGTTCTTC. The variable domain in full, completed from reference TRBV5-1 and TRBJ2-1, reads KAGVTQTPRYLIKTRGQQVTLSCSPISGHRSVSWYQQTPGQGLQFLFEYFSETQRNKGNFPGRFSGRQFSNSRSEMNVSTLELGDSALYLCASSSGLAGVDEQFFGPGTRLTVL.

The V and J genes are TRBV3-1 (or the pseudogene TRBV3-2) and TRBJ1-1, with D unclear. CDR1 LGHDT and CDR2 YNNKEL come from the germline V gene (reference sequence). This CDR3 has 13 residues. The V gene lost 4 bases and the J gene lost 3 bases, with 9 bases spanning the gap. CDR3 sequence (DNA): TGTGCCAGCAGCCTATACGCGGACACTGAAGCTTTCTTT. Translating gives CASSLYADTEAFF.

V usage is TRBV7-2 and J usage is TRBJ2-1, with D unresolved. CDR3 length: 14 residues. The V gene's germline CDR1 is SGHTA and CDR2 FQGNSA. V was trimmed by 5 bases and J by 2 bases, leaving 10 bases between them. The CDR3 protein is CASSLANPYNEQFF. The CDR3 bases are TGTGCCAGCAGCCTCGCTAACCCCTACAATGAGCAGTTCTTC.